Sequencing of this T cell receptor beta chain was carried out in a study of blood T cell repertoires in COVID-19. Sequenced by immunoSEQ multiplex PCR; TCRdb stores in-frame clones only, minus some. The repertoire holds 200,000 to 300,000 clones, around 89% seen once, with 3.7% in the top ten. Trimming cost V 1 base and J 5 bases; bases outside gene matches: 5. CDR3 length: 16 residues. Looked up from germline, CDR1 is PRHDT and CDR2 is FYEKMQ (reference sequence). Sequencing used peripheral blood. This TCR was recovered from a woman aged 40 to 49 with acute or convalescent COVID-19. V and J are TRBV13 and TRBJ2-2; 9 bases align to TRBD1. CDR3 region: CASSLAGQGYTGELFF. CDR3 in DNA: TGTGCCAGCAGCTTAGCAGGACAGGGGTATACCGGGGAGCTGTTTTTT.